This T cell receptor (beta chain) was observed in a study of shared clonotypes between healthy human individuals. Regarding the study as a whole: About 5% of naive CD4 clonotypes were common to a handful of donors.

Methods used by the authors: ImmunoSEQ yielded junction-only sequences lacking quality scores, so filtering differed. Clones were read by immunoSEQ multiplex PCR, and TCRdb kept only the in-frame ones, dropping some. The V and J calls and clone size are taken from that table; D and trimming were inferred from the DNA. The sample holds about 660,000 clones; about 74% are singletons and the top ten take approximately 1.7%. As to this clone: The antigen is unknown.

The V gene lost 4 bases and the J gene lost 1 base, with 4 bases spanning the gap. CDR1 and CDR2 from the germline V gene are MNHEY and SMNVEV (reference sequence). The CDR3 spans 12 residues. V and J are TRBV27 and TRBJ1-1; D unclear. The sequence derives from a woman aged 25 to 39 in good health. The sample consisted of memory CD4+ T cells sorted from blood. Subset denoted: CD45RA-negative fraction. In DNA, the CDR3 is TGTGCCAGCAGTTCTAAGAACACTGAAGCTTTCTTT. Translated: CASSSKNTEAFF.